What follows are 21 T cell receptor beta chains derived from one specimen sequenced in a study of T-cell reconstitution after alpha-beta-depleted transplantation in children. Molecular barcoding with unique molecular identifiers was used for the TCRbeta library. TCRdb re-analysed the PCR reads in MiXCR, keeping a single row per CDR3 protein. The data contain 190,000 or so distinct CDR3 sequences, approximately 6.6% of them singletons. The source material was PBMCs from the stem cell graft donor, sampled from the stem cell graft. The receptors stem from a human donor who donated a stem cell graft to a child with Wiskott-Aldrich syndrome.

This clonotype has at least ten counts. The rearrangement uses TRBV5-1 and TRBJ2-3; TRBD2 might be the D (7 bases). The germline V gene encodes CDR1 SGHRS and CDR2 YFSETQ. The CDR3 totals 16 residues. Between the trimmed V and J ends, which lost 2 bases and 5 bases, there was a span of 18 bases. The CDR3 reads CASSFLADQGGDTQYF. CDR3 bases: TGCGCCAGCAGCTTTCTAGCGGACCAAGGGGGAGATACGCAGTATTTT.

This clonotype was seen only a few times. In DNA form, the CDR3 reads TGCAGCGTTGGGACAGTTCAAACTGAAGCTTTCTTT. This gives the protein CSVGTVQTEAFF. The chain joins TRBV29-1 to TRBJ1-1, with D perhaps matching TRBD1 (6 bases). Germline CDR1 SQVTM, CDR2 ANQGSEA. V shed 4 bases and J shed 5 bases, with 11 bases lying between them. The CDR3 runs to 12 residues.

This clonotype was seen repeatedly, ten times or more. V gene TRBV7-2 combines with J gene TRBJ2-5, with 10 bases fitting TRBD2. CDR1 SGHTA and CDR2 FQGNSA come from the germline V gene. V lost 1 base, J lost 4 bases, and 0 bases stayed unmatched. The CDR3 consists of 14 residues. CDR3 loop: CASSLVAGGETQYF. CDR3 nucleotide sequence: TGTGCCAGCAGCTTAGTAGCGGGGGGAGAGACCCAGTACTTC.

This chain links TRBV3-1 with TRBJ1-1; perhaps TRBD1 as D (6 bases). V was trimmed by 5 bases and J by 4 bases, leaving 20 bases between them. This CDR3 is built from 16 residues. Germline V CDR1 and CDR2: LGHDT, YNNKEL (reference sequence). In DNA, the CDR3 is TGTGCCAGCAGCAGATTCGGATCGGGCAGGGGCACTGAAGCTTTCTTT. Amino acids: CASSRFGSGRGTEAFF.

This clonotype was seen ten or more times. The gene calls are TRBV5-1 and TRBJ1-1; possible D gene TRBD1, 6 bases. The V end was cut by 0 bases, the J end by 4 bases, with 16 bases between. This CDR3 is built from 16 residues. Germline V gene sequence: CDR1 SGHRS, CDR2 YFSETQ. CDR3 amino acids: CASSLGGRGLGTEAFF. For the CDR3, the DNA is TGCGCCAGCAGCTTGGGCGGCAGGGGTCTGGGCACTGAAGCTTTCTTT. The full variable domain, rest sourced from reference TRBV5-1 and TRBJ1-1, is KAGVTQTPRYLIKTRGQQVTLSCSPISGHRSVSWYQQTPGQGLQFLFEYFSETQRNKGNFPGRFSGRQFSNSRSEMNVSTLELGDSALYLCASSLGGRGLGTEAFFGQGTRLTVV.

The rearrangement joins TRBV12-3 or TRBV12-4 to TRBJ2-7; D call uncertain. The CDR3 has 17 amino acids. V was pared by 11 bases and J by 3 bases, with 29 bases between. The CDR3 DNA is TGTGCCTTCAGTTTATACAGCTACTATTCATTCGACTACGAGCAGTACTTC. Protein product: CAFSLYSYYSFDYEQYF.

This clonotype came up many times. This chain joins TRBV19 and TRBJ2-1; 12 bases agree with TRBD2. The CDR3 has 18 residues. In germline, CDR1 is LNHDA, CDR2 SQIVND (reference sequence). Losses at the gene ends were 1 base for V and 7 bases for J; bases not matched to a gene: 11. CDR3 DNA sequence: TGTGCCAGTAGTATAGGCCTAGCGGGAGGGCCTAGGTTGAATGAGCAGTTCTTC. Translating it yields CASSIGLAGGPRLNEQFF.

This clonotype was observed a handful of times. J is TRBJ2-7 and V is TRBV20-1, with a possible D match to TRBD2 (5 bases). Germline V CDR1 and CDR2: DFQATT, SNEGSKA (reference sequence). The CDR3 covers 12 residues. V was shortened by 3 bases and J by 6 bases, with 12 bases between the two germline ends. DNA of the CDR3: TGCAGTGCTAGCGGGAACTTCGGCGAGCAGTACTTC. This encodes CSASGNFGEQYF.

In this sample, this clonotype turned up a few times. The V and J genes are TRBV11-3 and TRBJ2-1, with D hard to call. CDR3 length: 14 residues. The germline V gene has CDR1 SGHNT and CDR2 YENEEA. V shed 3 bases and J shed 9 bases, with 15 bases lying between them. In DNA, the CDR3 is TGTGCCAGCAGCTTCGGCCCTCAAGTGGGTGAGCAGTTCTTC. This sequence encodes CASSFGPQVGEQFF.

This clonotype was counted at least ten times. This rearrangement joins TRBV5-5 to TRBJ2-7, with 7 bases that match TRBD1. Per germline, CDR1 SGHKS and CDR2 YYEKEE (reference sequence). The CDR3 is 14 residues long. Unmatched junction bases numbered 8, after V lost 5 bases and J lost 3 bases. CDR3 region: CASSTGQVLYEQYF. The CDR3 DNA reads as TGTGCCAGCAGTACCGGACAGGTTCTCTACGAGCAGTACTTC.

In this sample, this clonotype turned up many times. The chain combines TRBV4-1 with TRBJ2-2; 8 bases are a match to TRBD2. Trimming at V came to 4 bases and at J to 5 bases, leaving 9 bases not matched to a gene. The germline gives CDR1 MGHRA, CDR2 YSYEKL. This CDR3 has 16 amino acids. The CDR3 reads CASSLDRGGRTGELFF. CDR3 sequence (DNA): TGCGCCAGCAGCCTCGACCGGGGGGGCCGAACCGGGGAGCTGTTTTTT.

This clonotype has ten or more counts. This sequence joins TRBV14 and TRBJ2-4; 7 nucleotides line up with TRBD1. The CDR3 length is 15 residues. Germline assignment: CDR1 SGHDN and CDR2 FVKESK. The junction had 8 bases not matched to a gene; V was cut back by 2 bases and J by 7 bases. The CDR3 reads CASSQQGRGINIQYF. CDR3 nucleotide sequence: TGTGCCAGCAGCCAACAGGGCAGGGGGATTAACATTCAGTACTTC. The full variable domain, completed using reference TRBV14 and TRBJ2-4, is EAGVTQFPSHSVIEKGQTVTLRCDPISGHDNLYWYRRVMGKEIKFLLHFVKESKQDESGMPNNRFLAERTGGTYSTLKVQPAELEDSGVYFCASSQQGRGINIQYFGAGTRLSVL.

Many counts were recorded for this clonotype. The chain has TRBV9 and TRBJ2-1; 7 nucleotides agree with TRBD2. This CDR3 spans 15 amino acids. J gave up 8 bases and V 2 bases, and 10 bases lay outside the gene matches. Germline V lookup: CDR1 SGDLS, CDR2 YYNGEE. DNA for the CDR3: TGTGCCAGCAGCGTTTGGCGGGAGATGGGCGATGAGCAGTTCTTC. This translates into CASSVWREMGDEQFF. Combining the CDR3 with reference TRBV9 and TRBJ2-1 gives the whole variable domain DSGVTQTPKHLITATGQRVTLRCSPRSGDLSVYWYQQSLDQGLQFLIQYYNGEERAKGNILERFSAQQFPDLHSELNLSSLELGDSALYFCASSVWREMGDEQFFGPGTRLTVL.

This clonotype was observed at least ten times. V gene TRBV28 combines with J gene TRBJ1-5, with 12 positions matching TRBD1. CDR3 length equals 19 residues. Germline assignment: CDR1 MDHEN and CDR2 SYDVKM. V was clipped by 4 bases and J by 0 bases; unmatched bases: 10. For the CDR3, the DNA is TGTGCCAGCAGTTCGCCCGGGACAGGGGGCCCTTATAGCAATCAGCCCCAGCATTTT. This sequence encodes CASSSPGTGGPYSNQPQHF.

This clonotype came up many times. V usage is TRBV3-1 and J usage is TRBJ1-5; D not resolved. The CDR3 sequence is 15 residues long. V lost 2 bases, J lost 3 bases, and 11 bases lay in between. The V gene's germline CDR1 is LGHDT and CDR2 YNNKEL (reference sequence). This CDR3 reads CASSQSKQNNQPQHF. The CDR3 nucleotides read TGTGCCAGCAGCCAAAGTAAACAGAACAATCAGCCCCAGCATTTT.

This clonotype was seen at least ten times. This chain uses TRBV5-1 with TRBJ2-5; 8 bases are a match to TRBD1. CDR1 is SGHRS, CDR2 YFSETQ, per germline. V gave up 2 bases and J gave up 4 bases; unmatched junction bases: 7. CDR3 size: 15 residues. This chain's CDR3 is CASSFSQGAGETQYF. CDR3 bases: TGCGCCAGCAGCTTTAGTCAGGGGGCAGGAGAGACCCAGTACTTC.

This clonotype was recorded many times. This chain uses TRBV5-1 with TRBJ1-5, with 9 bases fitting TRBD1. This CDR3 has 15 amino acids. The germline V gene encodes CDR1 SGHRS and CDR2 YFSETQ. After removal of 0 bases from V and 4 bases from J, the junction contained 2 bases not matched to a gene. CDR3 protein: CASSLGTGENQPQHF. CDR3 in DNA: TGCGCCAGCAGCTTGGGGACAGGGGAAAATCAGCCCCAGCATTTT.

The J gene is TRBJ2-2, the V gene TRBV6-5; D ambiguous. Germline V gene data show CDR1 as MNHEY and CDR2 as SVGAGI. This CDR3 region has 17 residues. Trimming took off 2 bases at V and 4 bases at J, with 17 bases between the two ends. The CDR3 sequence: CASSYTGSPAITGELFF. For the CDR3, the DNA is TGTGCCAGCAGTTACACCGGGTCACCCGCAATCACCGGGGAGCTGTTTTTT.

This clonotype was counted many times. This sequence joins TRBV7-9 and TRBJ1-2; D may be TRBD1 (6 bases). The CDR3 has 15 residues. Germline CDR1 is SEHNR and CDR2 is FQNEAQ (reference sequence). V dropped 5 bases and J dropped 7 bases, with 20 bases sitting between them. As DNA, the CDR3 is TGTGCCAGCAGCCCAAGGGACAAACTGGCCAGTGGCTACACCTTC. Its translation: CASSPRDKLASGYTF.

The rearrangement uses TRBV18 and TRBJ1-5, with a possible D match to TRBD1 (6 bases). V was trimmed by 2 bases and J by 6 bases, leaving 11 bases between them. Germline assignment: CDR1 KGHSH and CDR2 LQKENI. The CDR3 covers 14 residues. CDR3 sequence reads: CASSPYRDSQPQHF. The CDR3 nucleotides are TGTGCCAGCTCACCATACAGGGATAGTCAGCCCCAGCATTTT.

This clonotype occurred a few times. J is TRBJ2-7 and V is TRBV27, with 9 bases aligning to TRBD1. Germline CDR1 is MNHEY and CDR2 is SMNVEV (reference sequence). V lost 2 bases, J lost 5 bases, and 10 bases stayed unmatched. The CDR3 consists of 16 residues. DNA for the CDR3: TGTGCCAGCAGTTTACCGGGGACAGGGAATCGAAACGAGCAGTACTTC. The encoded protein is CASSLPGTGNRNEQYF.